This T cell receptor (beta chain) emerged from a study of breast tumors, draining lymph nodes, adjacent tissues. Study-wide points: Luminal-like breast cancer showed significantly higher tumor–nontumor repertoire similarity than basal-like. The lymph node origin of tumor T cells was framed as consistent with a hypothesis, not demonstrated. Data fit most tumor T cells coming from lymph node, expanding in tumor. Compared with lymph nodes, tumors were less diverse; compared with nontumor tissue, more.

Note on this clonotype: Its antigen is undetermined.

V lost 6 bases and J 4 bases, leaving 19 bases between the germline ends. The CDR3 spans 15 residues. Germline CDR1 is DFQATT and CDR2 is SNEGSKA (reference sequence). TCRdb re-analysed the multiplex PCR reads in MiXCR, keeping a single row per CDR3 protein. The table lists around 50,000 distinct CDR3 sequences, 20% to 25% of them singletons. This rearrangement joins TRBV20-1 to TRBJ2-1, with D maybe TRBD2 (6 bases). The sequence derives from a female donor with breast cancer. Some clones in this sample may be carry-over from other donors' samples. The sequencing input was breast tumor tissue. CDR3 protein: CSAGTSLSFYNEQFF. The CDR3 nucleotides read TGCAGTGCGGGGACTTCACTTTCCTTTTACAATGAGCAGTTCTTC.